This section outlines one T cell receptor beta chain sequence together with its context. These data come from a study of blood T cell repertoires in COVID-19. Study as a whole: Both acute and convalescent COVID-19 samples were obtained from the United States, Italy and Spain. The cDNA or gDNA used as material had been derived from T cells, B-cell-depleted T cells, or PBMCs.

CDR1 and CDR2 (germline): KGHSH, LQKENI. The V end lost 2 bases, the J end lost 9 bases, and 13 bases lay between the germline ends. The CDR3 extends over 13 amino acids. As processed by the authors: The authors estimated nucleated cell counts from reference gene primer amplification. The protocol was immunoSEQ multiplex PCR, while the TCRdb copy is restricted to in-frame clones and leaves out a portion. Clone size and V and J calls were adopted from that table, with D and trimming inferred from the DNA. The data show 170,000 or so clones, 80% to 90% seen once. The sequence came from a man between 45 and 60 years old with active or convalescent COVID-19. The chain is built from TRBV18 and TRBJ1-1; a weak D match, TRBD1 (5 bases). Sample: peripheral blood. CDR3 amino acids: CASSPVLRDQAFF. The CDR3, as DNA: TGTGCCAGCTCACCAGTACTCAGGGATCAAGCTTTCTTT.